This T cell receptor (beta chain) was captured by sequencing in a study of blood T cell repertoires in COVID-19. Study summary: COVID-19 samples from acute and convalescent phases originated in the United States, Italy and Spain. PBMCs, B-cell-depleted T cells, or T cells provided the cDNA or gDNA that made up the material.

Patients at the Seattle site were enrolled during active infection and followed longitudinally. The table came from immunoSEQ multiplex PCR; TCRdb's copy has only in-frame clones and leaves some out. Of 150,000 to 200,000 clones in the sample, 82% were seen once. Trimming at V came to 5 bases and at J to 7 bases, leaving 11 bases not matched to a gene. Germline loops: CDR1 LNHNV, CDR2 YYDKDF (reference sequence). The CDR3 spans 15 residues. Input material: peripheral blood. This TCR was sampled from a woman in her sixties with COVID-19, enrolled during active disease. V usage is TRBV15 and J usage is TRBJ2-5; 9 positions match TRBD1. DNA of the CDR3: TGTGCCACCAGCGCTCGACAGGGGGTTGTTGGGACCCAGTACTTC. This codes for CATSARQGVVGTQYF.